This record covers a single T cell receptor beta chain. Its antigen is not identified. CDR1 SGHNT and CDR2 YYREEE come from the germline V gene (reference sequence). V shed 2 bases and J shed 3 bases, with 9 bases lying between them. CDR3 size: 14 residues. Primers for the PCR totalled 60 Vbeta and 13 Jbeta. TCRdb's table, derived via immunoSEQ multiplex PCR, lists solely in-frame clones and lacks some. The sample has 130,000 to 150,000 clones, and its top ten clones hold less than 3.5%. These data belong to a study of cytomegalovirus exposure and HLA in healthy donors. Study details: Earlier sequencing of about 200 million T cells yielded around 100 million unique TCR beta sequences. Counted in an early data release were 75 million to 85 million unique TCRs from HLA-typed donors. Whole-study results and caveats: Equally common other TCR beta chains were less clonally expanded than HLA-associated ones, a later analysis found. Association of 15,000 to 20,000 TCR beta sequences with HLA alleles was found at 0.05 false discovery rate in a later analysis.

This receptor was obtained from a man aged 35-49 years in good health and CMV-seronegative. This sequence joins TRBV5-4 and TRBJ1-3, with D perhaps matching TRBD1 (5 bases). The material sequenced was PBMCs. The CDR3 DNA reads as TGTGCCAGCAGCTTTAGGACAAGTGGAAACACCATATATTTT. Translated, it gives CASSFRTSGNTIYF.